This TCR beta chain was sequenced for a study of Graves' ophthalmopathy and Graves' hyperthyroidism. The overall study: Peripheral blood was gathered at first diagnosis, ahead of any treatment whatsoever.

Trimming left V 0 bases short and J 0 bases short, with 14 bases between. Germline CDR1 and CDR2: SGHAT and FQNNGV. CDR3 length: 17 residues. This clonotype was observed at least ten times. From RNA, the CDR3 regions of TCR beta chains were amplified and sequenced. A first-round RT-PCR used HTBI primers, followed by a second-round multiplex PCR. Each CDR3 protein is one row after TCRdb ran MiXCR on the multiplex PCR reads. The repertoire holds some 400,000 distinct CDR3 sequences, around 18% seen once, with 1.6% in the top ten. The chain uses TRBV11-2 and TRBJ1-1; D not certain. This clonotype was sampled from a woman in her late teens or twenties with Graves' ophthalmopathy. The sequencing input was peripheral blood. In DNA form, the CDR3 reads TGTGCCAGCAGCTTAGAAAGTTACCGGGGTGTGAACACTGAAGCTTTCTTT. Its protein product is CASSLESYRGVNTEAFF.